These T cell receptor beta chains were read from a single sample in a study of technical replicates of blood from a few donors. Sequencing used immunoSEQ multiplex PCR; TCRdb keeps in-frame clones, though not all of them. The repertoire has 50,000 to 70,000 clones, 85% to 95% of them found once; the top ten carry 4% to 4.5%. Sequenced input: PBMCs. These receptors all stem from a human donor in good health. Some clones in this sample may be carry-over from other donors' samples. CDR3s include the opening cysteine and the closing phenylalanine or tryptophan. A D gene is named only where the DNA matches it firmly. Size values are once, few and many counts, or a class for expanded clones, and some rows have none.

V: TRBV7-3
D: TRBD2
size: .
J: TRBJ2-2
CDR3: CASSPGLAGTNTGELFF
DNA: TGTGCCAGCAGCCCGGGACTAGCGGGAACGAACACCGGGGAGCTGTTTTTT

V: TRBV6-5
D: .
size: .
J: TRBJ2-7
CDR3: CASSYRAGVYEQYF
DNA: TGTGCCAGCAGTTACCGGGCAGGGGTCTACGAGCAGTACTTC

V: TRBV11-2
D: TRBD1
size: few
J: TRBJ1-2
CDR3: CASSHFDRENYGYTF
DNA: TGTGCCAGCAGCCATTTCGACAGGGAAAACTATGGCTACACCTTC

V: TRBV29-1
D: TRBD1
size: .
J: TRBJ2-1
CDR3: CSVRDRDYNEQFF
DNA: TGCAGCGTTCGGGACAGAGACTACAATGAGCAGTTCTTC

V: TRBV6-5
D: TRBD1
size: .
J: TRBJ1-1
CDR3: CASSSEQGGRTEAFF
DNA: TGTGCCAGCAGTTCTGAACAGGGGGGACGCACTGAAGCTTTCTTT

V: TRBV20-1
D: TRBD2
size: .
J: TRBJ2-1
CDR3: CSARSGGEQFF
DNA: TGCAGTGCTAGATCGGGGGGGGAGCAGTTCTTC

V: TRBV4-3
D: TRBD2
size: .
J: TRBJ2-2
CDR3: CASSQEGGGVTGELFF
DNA: TGCGCCAGCAGCCAAGAGGGCGGGGGGGTTACCGGGGAGCTGTTTTTT

V: TRBV7-9
D: TRBD2
size: .
J: TRBJ2-1
CDR3: CASSELLAGVPYNEQFF
DNA: TGTGCCAGCAGCGAACTTCTAGCGGGAGTCCCCTACAATGAGCAGTTCTTC

V: TRBV19
D: TRBD1
size: many
J: TRBJ1-2
CDR3: CASSLTGGAVYTF
DNA: TGTGCCAGTAGTTTGACAGGGGGCGCGGTCTACACCTTC

V: TRBV5-1
D: .
size: .
J: TRBJ2-1
CDR3: CASSSAGGYNEQFF
DNA: TGCGCCAGCAGCTCCGCGGGTGGTTACAATGAGCAGTTCTTC

V: TRBV6-4
D: TRBD2
size: .
J: TRBJ2-1
CDR3: CASSDSSGGHNEQFF
DNA: TGTGCCAGCAGTGACTCTAGCGGGGGACACAATGAGCAGTTCTTC

V: TRBV15
D: .
size: .
J: TRBJ1-6
CDR3: CATSRDGQGNSPLHF
DNA: TGTGCCACCAGCAGAGATGGTCAGGGAAACTCACCCCTCCACTTT

V: TRBV7-6
D: .
size: .
J: TRBJ2-3
CDR3: CASSTTSPDTQYF
DNA: TGTGCCAGCAGCACTACATCCCCAGATACGCAGTATTTT

V: TRBV30
D: TRBD2
size: .
J: TRBJ2-7
CDR3: CAWSVSGPGLAGVRYEQYF
DNA: TGTGCCTGGAGCGTGTCGGGCCCGGGACTAGCGGGAGTTAGGTACGAGCAGTACTTC

V: TRBV5-1
D: .
size: .
J: TRBJ2-7
CDR3: CASSFGAASSYEQYF
DNA: TGCGCCAGCAGCTTCGGAGCGGCTAGCTCCTACGAGCAGTACTTC

V: TRBV19
D: TRBD1
size: .
J: TRBJ1-5
CDR3: CASSIGQGGNQPQHF
DNA: TGTGCCAGTAGTATCGGACAGGGTGGCAATCAGCCCCAGCATTTT

V: TRBV4-1
D: .
size: once
J: TRBJ2-5
CDR3: CASSQGNRETQYF
DNA: TGCGCCAGCAGCCAAGGCAATCGGGAGACCCAGTACTTC

V: TRBV19
D: TRBD1
size: .
J: TRBJ2-1
CDR3: CASSFQPGQGALNEQFF
DNA: TGTGCCAGTAGTTTTCAACCGGGACAGGGGGCTCTAAATGAGCAGTTCTTC

V: TRBV7-9
D: .
size: .
J: TRBJ2-3
CDR3: CASSLVGQRVGNTDTQYF
DNA: TGTGCCAGCAGCTTAGTGGGCCAGCGGGTGGGGAACACAGATACGCAGTATTTT

V: TRBV11-2
D: .
size: .
J: TRBJ2-2
CDR3: CASSAASAITGELFF
DNA: TGTGCCAGCAGCGCCGCTTCCGCGATCACCGGGGAGCTGTTTTTT

V: TRBV9
D: .
size: .
J: TRBJ2-2
CDR3: CASSPTGGNSGELFF
DNA: TGTGCCAGCAGCCCTACCGGGGGAAACTCCGGGGAGCTGTTTTTT

V: TRBV7-9
D: .
size: .
J: TRBJ2-3
CDR3: CASSWALDTQYF
DNA: TGTGCCAGCAGCTGGGCCCTGGATACGCAGTATTTT

V: TRBV10-3
D: TRBD2
size: .
J: TRBJ2-1
CDR3: CAISERPGLAGDGEQFF
DNA: TGTGCCATCAGTGAGCGTCCGGGACTAGCGGGAGACGGTGAGCAGTTCTTC

V: TRBV2
D: .
size: .
J: TRBJ2-3
CDR3: CASISDRSVRLSTDTQYF
DNA: TGTGCCAGCATATCCGACAGGTCCGTTCGTCTTAGCACAGATACGCAGTATTTT

V: TRBV20-1
D: .
size: .
J: TRBJ1-2
CDR3: CSAATDNGYTF
DNA: TGCAGTGCTGCGACAGATAATGGCTACACCTTC

V: TRBV6-5
D: TRBD1
size: .
J: TRBJ2-7
CDR3: CASNSGQGLNEQYF
DNA: TGTGCCAGCAATTCGGGACAGGGTCTAAACGAGCAGTACTTC

V: TRBV7-3
D: TRBD1
size: .
J: TRBJ2-5
CDR3: CASSRGQGETQYF
DNA: TGTGCCAGCAGCCGGGGACAGGGGGAGACCCAGTACTTC

V: TRBV9
D: TRBD2
size: .
J: TRBJ2-2
CDR3: CASSAREGGELFF
DNA: TGTGCCAGCAGCGCAAGGGAGGGCGGGGAGCTGTTTTTT

V: TRBV4-3
D: .
size: .
J: TRBJ1-1
CDR3: CASTQSGGLYTEAFF
DNA: TGCGCCAGCACCCAGAGCGGGGGCTTGTACACTGAAGCTTTCTTT

V: TRBV5-6
D: TRBD2
size: .
J: TRBJ2-5
CDR3: CASSFRIAGGKETQYF
DNA: TGTGCCAGCAGCTTCCGTATAGCGGGAGGGAAGGAGACCCAGTACTTC

V: TRBV9
D: TRBD2
size: .
J: TRBJ2-3
CDR3: CASSKTSPPGDTQYF
DNA: TGTGCCAGCAGCAAGACTAGCCCCCCAGGAGATACGCAGTATTTT

V: TRBV7-9
D: .
size: .
J: TRBJ2-5
CDR3: CASKGGMETQYF
DNA: TGTGCCAGCAAAGGAGGAATGGAGACCCAGTACTTC

V: TRBV5-6
D: .
size: .
J: TRBJ2-7
CDR3: CASSASLGGYEQYF
DNA: TGTGCCAGCAGCGCCTCCCTCGGGGGCTACGAGCAGTACTTC

V: TRBV18
D: .
size: .
J: TRBJ2-7
CDR3: CASSPRGVYEQYF
DNA: TGTGCCAGCTCACCCAGAGGAGTGTACGAGCAGTACTTC

V: TRBV4-3
D: TRBD2
size: .
J: TRBJ2-3
CDR3: CASSHIAGGRTDTQYF
DNA: TGCGCCAGCAGCCATATAGCGGGAGGGCGAACAGATACGCAGTATTTT

V: TRBV7-2
D: TRBD1
size: .
J: TRBJ1-4
CDR3: CASSSGQANEKLFF
DNA: TGTGCCAGCAGCTCCGGACAGGCTAATGAAAAACTGTTTTTT

V: TRBV2
D: .
size: .
J: TRBJ2-1
CDR3: CASHDLYEQFF
DNA: TGTGCCAGCCATGACTTGTATGAGCAGTTCTTC

V: TRBV5-1
D: TRBD2
size: .
J: TRBJ2-7
CDR3: CASSPGLAGEWNEQYF
DNA: TGCGCCAGCAGCCCGGGACTAGCGGGAGAGTGGAACGAGCAGTACTTC

V: TRBV5-1
D: TRBD1
size: .
J: TRBJ1-5
CDR3: CASSRTGNSNQPQHF
DNA: TGCGCCAGCAGCCGGACAGGGAATAGCAATCAGCCCCAGCATTTT

V: TRBV7-9
D: .
size: .
J: TRBJ2-7
CDR3: CASSLALGVNEQYF
DNA: TGTGCCAGCAGCTTAGCGCTGGGAGTAAACGAGCAGTACTTC

V: TRBV4-1
D: TRBD1
size: once
J: TRBJ2-7
CDR3: CASSSGQGFDEQYF
DNA: TGCGCCAGCAGCTCGGGACAGGGGTTTGACGAGCAGTACTTC

V: TRBV5-1
D: .
size: .
J: TRBJ2-5
CDR3: CASRSDSQETQYF
DNA: TGCGCCAGCAGATCCGACAGCCAAGAGACCCAGTACTTC

V: TRBV19
D: .
size: .
J: TRBJ1-2
CDR3: CASSIPDQSRTF
DNA: TGTGCCAGTAGTATCCCAGATCAATCGAGGACCTTC

V: TRBV6-1
D: .
size: .
J: TRBJ2-2
CDR3: CATRSLDTYTGELFF
DNA: TGTGCCACCAGAAGTCTGGACACTTACACCGGGGAGCTGTTTTTT

V: TRBV7-2
D: TRBD2
size: .
J: TRBJ2-7
CDR3: CASSSGLAGPYEQYF
DNA: TGTGCCAGCAGCTCGGGACTAGCGGGCCCCTACGAGCAGTACTTC

V: TRBV27
D: .
size: once
J: TRBJ2-1
CDR3: CASSLLPRSGEQFF
DNA: TGTGCCAGCAGTTTACTCCCCCGATCGGGTGAGCAGTTCTTC

V: TRBV9
D: .
size: once
J: TRBJ2-5
CDR3: CASNKIGETQYF
DNA: TGTGCCAGCAACAAAATCGGGGAGACCCAGTACTTC

V: TRBV15
D: .
size: .
J: TRBJ2-1
CDR3: CATSRDLWGTLSSYNEQFF
DNA: TGTGCCACCAGCAGAGATCTTTGGGGGACACTAAGCTCCTACAATGAGCAGTTCTTC

V: TRBV10-3
D: TRBD1
size: once
J: TRBJ1-5
CDR3: CAISITGGINQPQHF
DNA: TGTGCCATCAGTATTACAGGGGGCATCAATCAGCCCCAGCATTTT

V: TRBV5-6
D: .
size: .
J: TRBJ2-7
CDR3: CASIKRRTGTNSYEQYF
DNA: TGTGCCAGCATTAAACGGAGGACCGGGACAAACTCCTACGAGCAGTACTTC

V: TRBV7-2
D: .
size: .
J: TRBJ1-2
CDR3: CASSPRQRNYGYTF
DNA: TGTGCCAGCAGCCCACGACAGAGAAACTATGGCTACACCTTC

V: TRBV25-1
D: .
size: .
J: TRBJ2-2
CDR3: CASSTGTGNTGELFF
DNA: TGTGCCAGCAGCACCGGGACTGGAAACACCGGGGAGCTGTTTTTT